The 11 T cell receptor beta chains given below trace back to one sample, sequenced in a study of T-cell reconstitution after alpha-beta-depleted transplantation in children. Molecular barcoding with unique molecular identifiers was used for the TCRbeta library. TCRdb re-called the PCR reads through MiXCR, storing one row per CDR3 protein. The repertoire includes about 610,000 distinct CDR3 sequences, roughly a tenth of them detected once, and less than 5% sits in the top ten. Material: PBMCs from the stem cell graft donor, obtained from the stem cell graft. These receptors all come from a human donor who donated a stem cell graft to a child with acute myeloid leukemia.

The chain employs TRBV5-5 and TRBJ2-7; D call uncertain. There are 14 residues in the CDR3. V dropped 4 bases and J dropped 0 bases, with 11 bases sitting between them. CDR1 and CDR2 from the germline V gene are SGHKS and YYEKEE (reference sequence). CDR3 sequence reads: CASSPRAISYEQYF. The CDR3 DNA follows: TGTGCCAGCAGCCCCCGAGCCATCTCCTACGAGCAGTACTTC.

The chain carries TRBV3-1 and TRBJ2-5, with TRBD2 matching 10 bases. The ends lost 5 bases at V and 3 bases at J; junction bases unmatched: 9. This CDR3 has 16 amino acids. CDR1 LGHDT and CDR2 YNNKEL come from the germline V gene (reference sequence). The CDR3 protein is CASSARDSGREETQYF. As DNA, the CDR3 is TGTGCCAGCAGCGCCAGGGACAGCGGGAGGGAAGAGACCCAGTACTTC.

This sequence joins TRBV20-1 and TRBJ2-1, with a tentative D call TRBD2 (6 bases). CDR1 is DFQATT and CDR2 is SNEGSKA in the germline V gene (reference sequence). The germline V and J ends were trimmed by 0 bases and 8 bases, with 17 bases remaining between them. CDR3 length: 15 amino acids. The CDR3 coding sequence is TGCAGTGCTAGAGATCCTCGGGGGAGTTTATATGAGCAGTTCTTC. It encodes CSARDPRGSLYEQFF.

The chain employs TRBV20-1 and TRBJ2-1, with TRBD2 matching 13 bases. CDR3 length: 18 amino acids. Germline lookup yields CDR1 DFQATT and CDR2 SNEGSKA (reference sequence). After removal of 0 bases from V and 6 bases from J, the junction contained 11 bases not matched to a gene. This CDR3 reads CSARDLGLAGQEGNEQFF. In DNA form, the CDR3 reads TGCAGTGCTAGAGATCTGGGACTAGCGGGACAAGAAGGCAATGAGCAGTTCTTC.

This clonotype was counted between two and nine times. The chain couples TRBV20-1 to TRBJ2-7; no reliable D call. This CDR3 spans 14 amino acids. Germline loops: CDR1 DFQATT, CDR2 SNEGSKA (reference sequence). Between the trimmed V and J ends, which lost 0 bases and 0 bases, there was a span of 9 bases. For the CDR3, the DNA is TGCAGTGCTAGAGATCGAGGAGTCTCCTACGAGCAGTACTTC. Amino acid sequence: CSARDRGVSYEQYF.

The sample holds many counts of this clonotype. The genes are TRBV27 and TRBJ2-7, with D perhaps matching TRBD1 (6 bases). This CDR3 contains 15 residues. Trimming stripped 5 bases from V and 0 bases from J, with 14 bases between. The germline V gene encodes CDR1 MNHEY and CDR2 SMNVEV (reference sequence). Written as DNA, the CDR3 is TGTGCCAGCAGTCCGAAAAGGGGGATCTCCTACGAGCAGTACTTC. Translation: CASSPKRGISYEQYF.

CDR3 in DNA: TGTGCCAGCAGTTTATCCGGCTCCCTTTCCGAGCAGTACTTC. Translated, it gives CASSLSGSLSEQYF. This chain links TRBV27 with TRBJ2-7; D is unresolved. With 0 bases removed from V and 6 bases from J, the gap between germline ends came to 12 bases. There are 14 residues in the CDR3. In germline, CDR1 is MNHEY, CDR2 SMNVEV (reference sequence).

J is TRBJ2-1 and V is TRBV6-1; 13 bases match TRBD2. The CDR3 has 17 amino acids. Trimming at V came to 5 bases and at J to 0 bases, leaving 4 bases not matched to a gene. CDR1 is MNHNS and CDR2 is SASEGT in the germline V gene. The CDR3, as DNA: TGTGCCAGCAGTCCGGGACTAGCGGGAAACTCCTACAATGAGCAGTTCTTC. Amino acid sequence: CASSPGLAGNSYNEQFF.

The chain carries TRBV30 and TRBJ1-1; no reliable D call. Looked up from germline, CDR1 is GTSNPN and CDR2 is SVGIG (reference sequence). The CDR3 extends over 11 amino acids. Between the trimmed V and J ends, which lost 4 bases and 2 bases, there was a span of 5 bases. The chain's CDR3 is CAWIRNTEAFF. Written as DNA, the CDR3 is TGTGCCTGGATCAGAAACACTGAAGCTTTCTTT.

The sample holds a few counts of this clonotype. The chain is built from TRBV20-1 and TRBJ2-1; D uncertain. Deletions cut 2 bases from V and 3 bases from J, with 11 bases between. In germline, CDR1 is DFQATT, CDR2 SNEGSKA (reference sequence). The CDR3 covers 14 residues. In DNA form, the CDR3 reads TGCAGTGCTAGATTGCGCGGAGTCTACAATGAGCAGTTCTTC. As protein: CSARLRGVYNEQFF.

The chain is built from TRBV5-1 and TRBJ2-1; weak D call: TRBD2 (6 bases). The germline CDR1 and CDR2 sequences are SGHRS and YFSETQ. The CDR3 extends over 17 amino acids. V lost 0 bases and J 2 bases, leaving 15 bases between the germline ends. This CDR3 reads CASSLAGSGAAYNEQFF. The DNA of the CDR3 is TGCGCCAGCAGCTTGGCCGGGAGTGGGGCCGCCTACAATGAGCAGTTCTTC.